This note documents a single TCR beta chain sequence. This clone was seen once. Its antigen is not yet known. No base quality values were provided; no much bigger clone lies one nucleotide off. The CDR3 regions of human TCRbeta chains were subjected to immunosequencing. The authors' pipeline ran thus. TCRs in the repertoires were matched against a reference library of SARS-CoV-2-specific TCRs that had been generated with the MIRA antigen-specificity platform. Breadth was defined as the fraction of unique TCRs that were SARS-CoV-2-associated, and depth was defined as the fraction of total T cells that were SARS-CoV-2-associated. Using the MIRA data, each spike-specific TCR was mapped to the spike region that the TCR reacts to and placed in a CD4 or CD8 class. Log10-transformed breadth and depth values were compared by one-way ANOVA with Sidak's multiple comparisons tests. Sourced from immuneACCESS, this table was stored by TCRdb with only in-frame sequences that have V and J called. A share of the clones is absent; for the studies checked, an unresolved V gene accounts for under half, and the remainder has no known explanation. From that table come the V and J calls and clone size; the DNA was used to work out D and trimming. For this sample there are roughly 150,000 clones; over 90% appear just once. The top ten clonotypes cover roughly 1.6% of the sample.

In light of the paper, this sample's time point label describes: about 28 days (+/-7) after the second vaccine dose. AZD1222 recipients with second doses at about 4 weeks or about 12 weeks were pooled, because spike-specific TCR depth and breadth did not differ between schedules. The vaccinee samples were drawn from two UK trials, COV001 and COV002, one of which was a single-blind randomized controlled phase 2/3 trial testing AZD1222 (ChAdOx1 nCoV-19) in healthy adults. For TCRbeta chain sequencing, PBMC samples from trial participants were taken at day 0 and at day 28 after the second dose. The data derive from a study of T cell responses to AZD1222 COVID-19 vaccine (dated by TCRdb to 2020 to 2023). The study in broad terms: TCR sequencing covered fewer than 250 trial participants: 200 to 220 given two doses of AZD1222 and 26 given two doses of MenACWY control vaccine. Trial participants were enrolled by age into 18-55, 56-69 and 70-plus year subgroups, with about 150, 28 and 57 TCR-sequenced participants respectively. What the work shows at the level of the full study, not this receptor alone: Epitopes outside the regions mutated in the B.1.351 and B.1.1.7 variants were reportedly recognized by nearly half of the unique spike-specific TCRs. After two AZD1222 doses, both the breadth and the depth of spike-specific TCRs were significantly higher than at day 0 and than in MenACWY recipients. No day 14 peak-response samples were available, so repertoires were characterized only after the peak T cell response. Most participants were white British and females outnumbered males, and the authors suggested that clonal diversity may have been underestimated. Conclusions about previously exposed vaccinees were limited because only six or seven AZD1222 recipients were SARS-CoV-2 seropositive at baseline. The vaccine-associated CD4 TCRs covered the entire spike protein, and the dominant responses fell in regions 160-218 and 743-854. The 56-69-year group was small, and its depth increase did not reach significance, likely because of low power.

Reading the germline V gene gives CDR1 SNHLY and CDR2 FYNNEI. From the cysteine up to the phenylalanine, the CDR3 has a length of 14 residues. The kept DNA is CDR3 alone, 42 bases in frame from the first base. The junction shows trimming of 6 bases on V and 4 bases on J, plus 12 bases between the germline ends. The sequence was obtained from an adult who received the AZD1222 COVID-19 vaccine. This specimen consisted of peripheral blood, obtained 28 days after the second AZD1222 dose. The chain is encoded by TRBV2 joined to TRBJ1-4, with TRBD1 tentatively as D gene (5 bases match). The CDR3 has the sequence CASSRQKGNEKLFF. The DNA sequence follows: TGTGCCAGCAGCCGACAGAAGGGTAATGAAAAACTGTTTTTT.